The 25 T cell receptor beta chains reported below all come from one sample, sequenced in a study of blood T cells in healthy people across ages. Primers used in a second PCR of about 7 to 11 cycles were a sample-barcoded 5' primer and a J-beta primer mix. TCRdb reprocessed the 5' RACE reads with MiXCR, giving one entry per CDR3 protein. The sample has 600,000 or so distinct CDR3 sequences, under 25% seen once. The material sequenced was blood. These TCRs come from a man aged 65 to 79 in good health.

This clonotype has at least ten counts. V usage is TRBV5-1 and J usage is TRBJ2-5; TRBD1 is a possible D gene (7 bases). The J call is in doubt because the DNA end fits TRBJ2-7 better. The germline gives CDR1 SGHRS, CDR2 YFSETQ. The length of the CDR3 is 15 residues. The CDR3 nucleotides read TGCGCCAGCAGTCCGCCCCCGACAGGGAGGTACGAGCAGTACTTC. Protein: CASSPPPTGRYEQYF.

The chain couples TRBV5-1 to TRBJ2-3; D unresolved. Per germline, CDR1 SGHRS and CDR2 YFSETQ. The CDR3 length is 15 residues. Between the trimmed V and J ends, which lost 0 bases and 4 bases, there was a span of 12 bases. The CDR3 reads CASSLGHGSADTQYF. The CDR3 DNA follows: TGCGCCAGCAGCTTGGGACATGGATCAGCAGATACGCAGTATTTT.

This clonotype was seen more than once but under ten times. Here the CDR3 DNA reads TGCAGTGCTAGTAGTGACAGACCCGATGACTATGGCTACACCTTC. Translating it yields CSASSDRPDDYGYTF. The rearrangement uses TRBV20-1 and TRBJ1-2, with D possibly TRBD1 on 5 matching bases. The germline V and J ends were trimmed by 3 bases and 3 bases, with 17 bases remaining between them. CDR3 size: 15 residues. Germline V gives CDR1 DFQATT, CDR2 SNEGSKA (reference sequence).

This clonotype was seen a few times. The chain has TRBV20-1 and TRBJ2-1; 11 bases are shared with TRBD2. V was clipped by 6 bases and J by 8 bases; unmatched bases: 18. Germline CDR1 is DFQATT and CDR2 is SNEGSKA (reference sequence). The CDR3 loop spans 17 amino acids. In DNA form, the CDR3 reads TGCAGTGCAGAGAAGGCCCAAACTAGCGGGAGAAACTATGAGCAGTTCTTC. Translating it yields CSAEKAQTSGRNYEQFF.

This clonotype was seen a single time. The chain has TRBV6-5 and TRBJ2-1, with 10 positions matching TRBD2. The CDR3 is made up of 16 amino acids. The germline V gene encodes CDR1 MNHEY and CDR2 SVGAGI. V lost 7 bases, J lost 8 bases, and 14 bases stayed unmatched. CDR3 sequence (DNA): TGTGCCAGCAATACTCCTCCGGGACTAGCGACCTATGAGCAGTTCTTC. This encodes CASNTPPGLATYEQFF.

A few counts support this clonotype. The CDR3 region is CASRGVGTGGDEQFF. CDR3 nucleotide sequence: TGCGCCAGCAGGGGAGTGGGGACAGGGGGCGATGAGCAGTTCTTC. The V gene is TRBV5-1, the J gene TRBJ2-1; 12 nucleotides line up with TRBD1. The germline gives CDR1 SGHRS, CDR2 YFSETQ. J was trimmed by 8 bases and V by 5 bases; bases with no gene match: 8. The CDR3 spans 15 residues.

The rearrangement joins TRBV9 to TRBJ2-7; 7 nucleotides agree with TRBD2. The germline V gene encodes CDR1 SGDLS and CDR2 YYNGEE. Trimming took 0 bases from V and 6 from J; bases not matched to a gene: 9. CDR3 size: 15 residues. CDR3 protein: CASSVEAAGILEQYF. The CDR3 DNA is TGTGCCAGCAGCGTAGAGGCAGCGGGAATCCTCGAGCAGTACTTC.

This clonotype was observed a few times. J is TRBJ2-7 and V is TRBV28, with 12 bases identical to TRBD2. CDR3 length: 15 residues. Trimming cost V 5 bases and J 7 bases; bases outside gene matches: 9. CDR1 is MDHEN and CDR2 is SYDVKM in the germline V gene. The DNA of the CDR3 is TGTGCCAGCAGTCTTCTAGCGGGAGGGCCAGGGGAGCAGTACTTC. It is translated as CASSLLAGGPGEQYF.

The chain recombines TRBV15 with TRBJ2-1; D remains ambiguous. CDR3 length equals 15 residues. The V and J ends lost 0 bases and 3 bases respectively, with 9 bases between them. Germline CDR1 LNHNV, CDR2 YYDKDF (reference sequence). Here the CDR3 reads CATSRDQNYYNEQFF. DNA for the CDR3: TGTGCCACCAGCAGAGATCAAAACTACTACAATGAGCAGTTCTTC. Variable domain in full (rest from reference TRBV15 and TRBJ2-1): DAMVIQNPRYQVTQFGKPVTLSCSQTLNHNVMYWYQQKSSQAPKLLFHYYDKDFNNEADTPDNFQSRRPNTSFCFLDIRSPGLGDTAMYLCATSRDQNYYNEQFFGPGTRLTVL.

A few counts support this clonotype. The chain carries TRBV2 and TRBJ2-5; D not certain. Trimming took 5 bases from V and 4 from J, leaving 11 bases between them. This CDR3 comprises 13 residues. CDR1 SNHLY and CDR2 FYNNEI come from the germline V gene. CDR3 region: CASSYLGGETQYF. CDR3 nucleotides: TGTGCCAGCAGTTATTTAGGCGGAGAGACCCAGTACTTC.

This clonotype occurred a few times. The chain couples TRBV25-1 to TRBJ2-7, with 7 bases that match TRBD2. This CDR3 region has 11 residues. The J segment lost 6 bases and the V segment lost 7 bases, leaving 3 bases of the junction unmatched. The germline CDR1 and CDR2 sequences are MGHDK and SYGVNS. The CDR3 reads CASIERGEQYF. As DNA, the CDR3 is TGTGCCAGCATCGAGCGGGGCGAGCAGTACTTC.

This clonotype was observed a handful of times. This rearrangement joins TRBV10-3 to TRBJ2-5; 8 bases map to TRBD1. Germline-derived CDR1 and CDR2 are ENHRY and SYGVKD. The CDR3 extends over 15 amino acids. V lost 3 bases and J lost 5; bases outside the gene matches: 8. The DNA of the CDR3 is TGTGCCATCAGTGAATCATCAGGGGGCCACGAGACCCAGTACTTC. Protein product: CAISESSGGHETQYF.

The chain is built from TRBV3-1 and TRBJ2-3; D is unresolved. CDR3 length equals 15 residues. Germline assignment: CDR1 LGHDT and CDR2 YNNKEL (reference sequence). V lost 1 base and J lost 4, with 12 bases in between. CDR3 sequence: CASSQGVVSADTQYF. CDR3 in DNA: TGTGCCAGCAGCCAAGGGGTCGTTTCGGCAGATACGCAGTATTTT.

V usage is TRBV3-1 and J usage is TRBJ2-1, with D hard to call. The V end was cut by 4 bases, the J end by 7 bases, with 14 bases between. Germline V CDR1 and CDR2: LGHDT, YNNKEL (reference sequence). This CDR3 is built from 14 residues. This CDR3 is CASSRGRVENEQFF. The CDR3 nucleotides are TGTGCCAGCAGCCGAGGAAGAGTGGAGAATGAGCAGTTCTTC.

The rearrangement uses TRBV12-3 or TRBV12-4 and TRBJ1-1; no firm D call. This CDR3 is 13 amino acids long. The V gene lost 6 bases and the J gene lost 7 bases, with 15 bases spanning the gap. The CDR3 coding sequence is TGTGCCAGCAGCAACTATAGTGGGAGTGAAGCTTTCTTT. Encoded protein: CASSNYSGSEAFF.

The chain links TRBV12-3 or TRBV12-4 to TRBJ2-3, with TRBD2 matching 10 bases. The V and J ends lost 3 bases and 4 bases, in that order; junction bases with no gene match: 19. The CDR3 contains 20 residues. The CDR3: CASSFAPPGLATVDPDTQYF. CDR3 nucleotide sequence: TGTGCCAGCAGTTTTGCCCCGCCGGGACTAGCGACAGTGGACCCAGATACGCAGTATTTT.

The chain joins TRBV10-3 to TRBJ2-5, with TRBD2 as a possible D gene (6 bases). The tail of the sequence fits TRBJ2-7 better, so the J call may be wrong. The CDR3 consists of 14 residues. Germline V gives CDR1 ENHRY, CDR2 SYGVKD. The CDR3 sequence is CAISAIAETYEQYF. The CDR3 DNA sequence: TGTGCCATCAGTGCAATAGCGGAGACCTACGAGCAGTACTTC.

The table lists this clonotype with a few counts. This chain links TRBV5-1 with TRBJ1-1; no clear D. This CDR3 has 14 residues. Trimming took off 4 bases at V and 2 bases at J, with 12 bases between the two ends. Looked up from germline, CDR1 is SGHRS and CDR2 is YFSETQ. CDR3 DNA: TGCGCCAGCAGCGTCCGGGCCGTCAACACTGAAGCTTTCTTT. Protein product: CASSVRAVNTEAFF.

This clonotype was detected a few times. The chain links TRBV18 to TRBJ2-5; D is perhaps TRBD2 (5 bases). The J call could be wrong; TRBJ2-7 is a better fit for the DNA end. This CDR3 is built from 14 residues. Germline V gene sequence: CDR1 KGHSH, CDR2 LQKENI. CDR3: CASSPQVAEDEQYF. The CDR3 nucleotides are TGTGCCAGCTCACCTCAAGTTGCGGAGGACGAGCAGTACTTC.

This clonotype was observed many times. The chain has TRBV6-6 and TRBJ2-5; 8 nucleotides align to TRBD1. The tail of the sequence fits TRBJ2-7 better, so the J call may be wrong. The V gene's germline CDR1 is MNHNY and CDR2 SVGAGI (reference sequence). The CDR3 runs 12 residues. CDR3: CASSRDRGEQYF. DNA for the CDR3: TGTGCCAGCAGCCGAGACAGGGGCGAGCAGTACTTC.

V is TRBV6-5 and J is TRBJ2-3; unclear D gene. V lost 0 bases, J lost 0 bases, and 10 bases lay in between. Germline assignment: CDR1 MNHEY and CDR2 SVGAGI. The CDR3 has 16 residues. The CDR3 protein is CASSYSGIPSTDTQYF. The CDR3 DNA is TGTGCCAGCAGTTACTCAGGCATCCCTAGCACAGATACGCAGTATTTT.

CDR3 nucleotides: TGCGCCAGCAGCCCGACAGAGAACTTATACAATGAGCAGTTCTTC. This gives the protein CASSPTENLYNEQFF. The chain uses TRBV5-1 and TRBJ2-1; a possible D gene is TRBD1 (5 bases). CDR1 is SGHRS and CDR2 is YFSETQ in the germline V gene. Trimming left V 4 bases short and J 4 bases short, with 15 bases between. This CDR3 is 15 amino acids long.

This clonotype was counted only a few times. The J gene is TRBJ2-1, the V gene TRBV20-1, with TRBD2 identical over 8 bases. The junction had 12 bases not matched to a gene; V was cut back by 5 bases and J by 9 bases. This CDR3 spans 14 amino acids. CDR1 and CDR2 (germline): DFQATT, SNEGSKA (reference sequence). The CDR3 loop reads CSAVPGLGVVEQFF. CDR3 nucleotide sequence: TGCAGTGCTGTCCCGGGACTAGGTGTGGTTGAGCAGTTCTTC.

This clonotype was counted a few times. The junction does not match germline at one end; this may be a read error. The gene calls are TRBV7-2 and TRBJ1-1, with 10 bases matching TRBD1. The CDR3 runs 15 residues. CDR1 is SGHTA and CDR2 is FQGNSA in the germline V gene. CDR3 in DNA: TGTGCCAACAGCTTCTCGGGACAGGGGCACACTGAAGCTTTCTTT. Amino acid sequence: CANSFSGQGHTEAFF.

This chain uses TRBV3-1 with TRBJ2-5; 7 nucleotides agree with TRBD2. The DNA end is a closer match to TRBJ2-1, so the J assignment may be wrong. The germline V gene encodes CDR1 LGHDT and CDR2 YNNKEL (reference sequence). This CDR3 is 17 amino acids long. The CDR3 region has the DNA TGTGCCAGCAGCCAAGCGGCGGGAGTCGTCCTCGACAATGAGCAGTTCTTC. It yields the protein CASSQAAGVVLDNEQFF.